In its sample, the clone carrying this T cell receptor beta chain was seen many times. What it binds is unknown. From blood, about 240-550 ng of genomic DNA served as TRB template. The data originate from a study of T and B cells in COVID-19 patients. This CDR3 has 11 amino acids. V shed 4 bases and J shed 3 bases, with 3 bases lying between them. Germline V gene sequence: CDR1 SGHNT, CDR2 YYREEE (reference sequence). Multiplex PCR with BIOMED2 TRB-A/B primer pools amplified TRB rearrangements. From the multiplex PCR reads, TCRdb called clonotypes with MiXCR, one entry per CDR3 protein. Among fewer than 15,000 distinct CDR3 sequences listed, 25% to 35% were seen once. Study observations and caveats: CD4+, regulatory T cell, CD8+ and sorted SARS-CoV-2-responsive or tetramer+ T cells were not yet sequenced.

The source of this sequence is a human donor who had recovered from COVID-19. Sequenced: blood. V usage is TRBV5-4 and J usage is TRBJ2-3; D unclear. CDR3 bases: TGTGCCAGCAGCCTGACAGATACGCAGTATTTT. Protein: CASSLTDTQYF. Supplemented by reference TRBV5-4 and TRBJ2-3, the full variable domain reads ETGVTQSPTHLIKTRGQQVTLRCSSQSGHNTVSWYQQALGQGPQFIFQYYREEENGRGNFPPRFSGLQFPNYSSELNVNALELDDSALYLCASSLTDTQYFGPGTRLTVL.